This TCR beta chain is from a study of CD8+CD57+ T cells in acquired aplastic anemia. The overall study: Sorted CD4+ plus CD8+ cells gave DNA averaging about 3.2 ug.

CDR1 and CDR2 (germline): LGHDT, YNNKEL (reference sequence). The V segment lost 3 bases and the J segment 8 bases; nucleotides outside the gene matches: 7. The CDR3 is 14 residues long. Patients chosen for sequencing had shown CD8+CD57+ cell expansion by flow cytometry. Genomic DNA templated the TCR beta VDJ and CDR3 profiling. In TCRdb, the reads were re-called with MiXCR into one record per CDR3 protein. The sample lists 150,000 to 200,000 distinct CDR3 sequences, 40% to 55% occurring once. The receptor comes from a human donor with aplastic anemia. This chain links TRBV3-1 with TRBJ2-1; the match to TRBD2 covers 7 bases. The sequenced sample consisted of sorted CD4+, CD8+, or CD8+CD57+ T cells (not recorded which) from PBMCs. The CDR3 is CASSHRTSPHEQFF. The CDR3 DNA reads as TGTGCCAGCAGCCACAGGACTAGTCCCCATGAGCAGTTCTTC.